These 30 T cell receptor beta chains were all obtained from the same sample, sequenced in a study of blood T cell repertoires in COVID-19. TCRdb's copy holds only in-frame clones and misses some; the assay was immunoSEQ multiplex PCR. The profile shows 200,000 to 250,000 clones, roughly 86% of them singletons. The specimen was peripheral blood. The receptors originated from an older woman with acute or convalescent COVID-19.

The chain combines TRBV18 with TRBJ2-2, with TRBD1 matching 8 bases. The CDR3 is made up of 17 amino acids. Germline assignment: CDR1 KGHSH and CDR2 LQKENI. V shed 2 bases and J 1 base; nucleotides not matched to a gene: 6. CDR3 sequence (DNA): TGTGCCAGCTCACCATCGACAGGGGTAATGAACACCGGGGAGCTGTTTTTT. Encoded protein: CASSPSTGVMNTGELFF.

V and J are TRBV9 and TRBJ2-3, with D maybe TRBD2 (7 bases). The germline CDR1 and CDR2 sequences are SGDLS and YYNGEE. The CDR3 length is 16 residues. Trimming removed 4 bases at V and 2 bases at J, with 17 bases between. In DNA form, the CDR3 reads TGTGCCAGCAGCAAAAACCGGGGGGCCGCCACAGATACGCAGTATTTT. Protein product: CASSKNRGAATDTQYF.

The CDR3 protein is CASSGDRPNTGELFF. DNA of the CDR3: TGTGCCAGCAGCGGGGACAGACCGAACACCGGGGAGCTGTTTTTT. The rearrangement uses TRBV28 and TRBJ2-2; TRBD1 agrees at 7 bases. This CDR3 has 15 amino acids. Germline V gives CDR1 MDHEN, CDR2 SYDVKM. V shed 6 bases, J shed 0 bases, and the junction held 4 bases outside the gene matches. Full variable domain (remainder filled in from reference TRBV28 and TRBJ2-2): DVKVTQSSRYLVKRTGEKVFLECVQDMDHENMFWYRQDPGLGLRLIYFSYDVKMKEKGDIPEGYSVSREKKERFSLILESASTNQTSMYLCASSGDRPNTGELFFGEGSRLTVL.

The J gene is TRBJ1-4, the V gene TRBV5-1; 7 bases are shared with TRBD1. The CDR3 consists of 15 residues. Trimming took 4 bases from V and 2 from J; bases not matched to a gene: 5. CDR1 SGHRS and CDR2 YFSETQ come from the germline V gene. DNA for the CDR3: TGCGCCAGCAGCGTCCTACAGGGGACTAATGAAAAACTGTTTTTT. Its translation: CASSVLQGTNEKLFF.

The rearrangement links TRBV14 to TRBJ2-7, with 9 bases identical to TRBD2. The CDR3 runs to 13 residues. Trimming removed 1 base from V and 12 bases from J; junction bases left unmatched: 7. Germline V gene sequence: CDR1 SGHDN, CDR2 FVKESK. This CDR3 is CASSQGLAGSRYF. The CDR3 DNA follows: TGTGCCAGCAGCCAAGGGCTAGCGGGGTCCCGGTACTTC.

V usage is TRBV14 and J usage is TRBJ1-2, with D perhaps TRBD1 (6 bases). Germline V gene data show CDR1 as SGHDN and CDR2 as FVKESK. The length of the CDR3 is 15 residues. V gave up 4 bases and J gave up 4 bases, with 16 bases separating them. CDR3 amino acids: CASSRGRGGPYGYTF. In DNA, the CDR3 is TGTGCCAGCAGCCGGGGAAGGGGGGGCCCCTATGGCTACACCTTC.

The rearrangement joins TRBV7-9 to TRBJ1-2; possible D gene TRBD1, 5 bases. Trimming took off 3 bases at V and 7 bases at J, with 12 bases between the two ends. The germline V gene encodes CDR1 SEHNR and CDR2 FQNEAQ (reference sequence). The CDR3 sequence is 13 residues long. The CDR3, as DNA: TGTGCCAGCAGCTTCGACAGCTTCCCTGGCTACACCTTC. Protein: CASSFDSFPGYTF.

The chain joins TRBV3-1 (or the pseudogene TRBV3-2) to TRBJ2-3, with D possibly matching TRBD2 (6 bases). This CDR3 is 13 amino acids long. Germline CDR1 is LGHDT and CDR2 is YNNKEL (reference sequence). V was cut by 7 bases and J by 9 bases, with 17 bases left in between. The CDR3: CASNLGGGGTQYF. CDR3 sequence (DNA): TGTGCCAGCAACCTCGGAGGTGGAGGGACGCAGTATTTT.

The V and J genes are TRBV5-1 and TRBJ2-3, with TRBD2 identical over 13 bases. V shed 2 bases, J shed 4 bases, and the junction held 4 bases outside the gene matches. Germline CDR1 and CDR2: SGHRS and YFSETQ. The CDR3 sequence is 16 residues long. This CDR3 is CASSLLAGGPADTQYF. CDR3 in DNA: TGCGCCAGCAGCTTACTAGCGGGGGGGCCCGCAGATACGCAGTATTTT. Variable domain in full (rest from reference TRBV5-1 and TRBJ2-3): KAGVTQTPRYLIKTRGQQVTLSCSPISGHRSVSWYQQTPGQGLQFLFEYFSETQRNKGNFPGRFSGRQFSNSRSEMNVSTLELGDSALYLCASSLLAGGPADTQYFGPGTRLTVL.

V usage is TRBV11-3 and J usage is TRBJ2-5; D ambiguous. Trimming removed 1 base from V and 3 bases from J, with 9 bases in between. CDR1 is SGHNT, CDR2 YENEEA, per germline. The CDR3 extends over 14 amino acids. The CDR3 sequence is CASSLGSPEETQYF. CDR3 bases: TGTGCCAGCAGCTTAGGTTCCCCGGAAGAGACCCAGTACTTC. Full variable domain (missing parts from reference TRBV11-3 and TRBJ2-5): EAGVVQSPRYKIIEKKQPVAFWCNPISGHNTLYWYLQNLGQGPELLIRYENEEAVDDSQLPKDRFSAERLKGVDSTLKIQPAELGDSAVYLCASSLGSPEETQYFGPGTRLLVL.

This chain uses TRBV14 with TRBJ1-1; D is uncertain. The CDR3 covers 16 residues. V shed 4 bases and J shed 4 bases, with 19 bases lying between them. Germline CDR1 SGHDN, CDR2 FVKESK. The CDR3 DNA is TGTGCCAGCAGCCTCCTCGGAAGGGAGGGTTCCACTGAAGCTTTCTTT. It translates to CASSLLGREGSTEAFF.

The chain employs TRBV28 and TRBJ1-5; no firm D call. With 6 bases removed from V and 0 bases from J, the gap between germline ends came to 9 bases. This CDR3 is built from 14 residues. Germline-derived CDR1 and CDR2 are MDHEN and SYDVKM. The CDR3 coding sequence is TGTGCCAGCAGCCGAACAAGTAGCAATCAGCCCCAGCATTTT. It translates to CASSRTSSNQPQHF.

The genes are TRBV5-4 and TRBJ1-1; tentative D call: TRBD1 (5 bases). This CDR3 contains 15 residues. V shed 0 bases and J shed 0 bases, with 9 bases lying between them. Germline assignment: CDR1 SGHNT and CDR2 YYREEE (reference sequence). CDR3 residues: CASSLDGHMNTEAFF. Written as DNA, the CDR3 is TGTGCCAGCAGCTTGGATGGACACATGAACACTGAAGCTTTCTTT.

The V and J genes are TRBV3-1 (or the pseudogene TRBV3-2) and TRBJ2-3; 10 bases are shared with TRBD2. Per the germline V gene, CDR1 is LGHDT and CDR2 is YNNKEL (reference sequence). Trimming cost V 0 bases and J 6 bases; bases outside gene matches: 6. This CDR3 region has 16 residues. The CDR3 nucleotides read TGTGCCAGCAGCCAAGAAGTGGCTAGCGGGAGTGATACGCAGTATTTT. Encoded protein: CASSQEVASGSDTQYF.

The chain's CDR3 is CSVLYRSAYEQYF. Written as DNA, the CDR3 is TGCAGCGTCTTATACAGGAGCGCCTACGAGCAGTACTTC. The chain has TRBV29-1 and TRBJ2-7; D may be TRBD1 (5 bases). CDR3 size: 13 residues. V lost 6 bases and J lost 2, with 14 bases in between. Germline values: CDR1 SQVTM, CDR2 ANQGSEA.

The rearrangement uses TRBV28 and TRBJ1-4; 10 nucleotides align to TRBD1. This CDR3 has 18 residues. In germline, CDR1 is MDHEN, CDR2 SYDVKM. With V trimmed by 5 bases and J by 6 bases, 15 bases remained unmatched. CDR3 sequence (DNA): TGTGCCAGCAGTGCGATGATCGGGACAGGGGCAAGAGATGAAAAACTGTTTTTT. This gives the protein CASSAMIGTGARDEKLFF.

The chain has TRBV2 and TRBJ1-6; 7 bases map to TRBD1. The CDR3 totals 16 residues. The V gene end was trimmed by 6 bases and the J gene end by 7 bases; junction bases not matched to a gene: 12. Germline V gene data show CDR1 as SNHLY and CDR2 as FYNNEI. CDR3 loop: CASSSYRGGANSPLHF. Here the CDR3 DNA reads TGTGCCAGCAGCTCCTACAGGGGTGGCGCGAATTCACCCCTCCACTTT.

The J gene is TRBJ2-2, the V gene TRBV15, with 7 bases aligning to TRBD2. This CDR3 region has 15 residues. Germline V gene lookup returns CDR1 LNHNV and CDR2 YYDKDF (reference sequence). V lost 1 base to trimming and J lost 6 bases; unmatched junction nucleotides: 5. In DNA, the CDR3 is TGTGCCACCAGCAGAGGACCGGGGGGACCCGGGGAGCTGTTTTTT. It is translated as CATSRGPGGPGELFF.

The rearrangement joins TRBV19 to TRBJ2-7; 9 bases match TRBD1. The germline gives CDR1 LNHDA, CDR2 SQIVND (reference sequence). V lost 3 bases to trimming and J lost 9 bases; unmatched junction nucleotides: 15. The CDR3 loop spans 16 amino acids. The DNA of the CDR3 is TGTGCCAGTAGTATTTATCGGACAGGGGCCGGTTACTGGCAGTACTTC. It translates to CASSIYRTGAGYWQYF.

This clone has only one observation. V usage is TRBV6-6 and J usage is TRBJ1-3; tentative D call: TRBD1 (5 bases). Germline V gene sequence: CDR1 MNHNY, CDR2 SVGAGI (reference sequence). CDR3 length equals 16 residues. V was shortened by 0 bases and J by 4 bases, with 13 bases between the two germline ends. DNA of the CDR3: TGTGCCAGCAGTTACTCGGTCGACCGGGGGGGAAACACCATATATTTT. This sequence encodes CASSYSVDRGGNTIYF.

This chain uses TRBV18 with TRBJ1-1; TRBD1 matches at 7 bases. Germline values: CDR1 KGHSH, CDR2 LQKENI. There are 15 residues in the CDR3. V lost 4 bases and J lost 3; bases outside the gene matches: 8. CDR3 coding DNA: TGTGCCAGCTCACACGAGCAGGGGGACTACACTGAAGCTTTCTTT. Protein product: CASSHEQGDYTEAFF.

The rearrangement links TRBV9 to TRBJ2-1; 9 bases line up with TRBD2. Trimming took 0 bases from V and 10 from J; bases not matched to a gene: 5. The CDR3 totals 14 residues. Germline V lookup: CDR1 SGDLS, CDR2 YYNGEE. This chain's CDR3 is CASSVVAGEGEQFF. The DNA for the CDR3 is TGTGCCAGCAGCGTAGTAGCGGGGGAAGGAGAGCAGTTCTTC.

V usage is TRBV20-1 and J usage is TRBJ1-1, with no clear D. CDR1 is DFQATT and CDR2 is SNEGSKA in the germline V gene (reference sequence). CDR3 length: 11 residues. Deletions cut 6 bases from V and 1 base from J, with 6 bases between. CDR3 coding DNA: TGCAGTGCGCCGGGGAACACTGAAGCTTTCTTT. It yields the protein CSAPGNTEAFF.

The gene calls are TRBV5-1 and TRBJ1-1, with 7 bases identical to TRBD1. J gave up 5 bases and V 4 bases, and 5 bases lay outside the gene matches. Germline CDR1 is SGHRS and CDR2 is YFSETQ. The CDR3 has 13 residues. CDR3 loop: CASSAGDRTEAFF. The CDR3 coding sequence is TGCGCCAGCAGCGCAGGGGACAGAACTGAAGCTTTCTTT.

This sequence joins TRBV19 and TRBJ1-2; tentatively, D is TRBD1 (5 bases). V was trimmed by 3 bases and J by 3 bases, leaving 11 bases between them. The length of the CDR3 is 14 residues. CDR1 and CDR2 from the germline V gene are LNHDA and SQIVND (reference sequence). For the CDR3, the DNA is TGTGCCAGTAGTATCACCCCGGGGGACTATGGCTACACCTTC. It specifies CASSITPGDYGYTF.

The chain recombines TRBV30 with TRBJ1-2; D is possibly TRBD1 (6 bases). V was clipped by 5 bases and J by 4 bases, with 26 bases between them. From germline, CDR1 is GTSNPN and CDR2 SVGIG (reference sequence). The length of the CDR3 is 17 residues. The CDR3 DNA is TGTGCCTGGTCCCCCCACGGGGGGGACACTTTAAGCTATGGCTACACCTTC. Its protein product is CAWSPHGGDTLSYGYTF.

The V gene is TRBV19, the J gene TRBJ2-2; maybe TRBD1 (5 bases). This CDR3 is built from 13 residues. Trimming left V 10 bases short and J 8 bases short, with 17 bases between. CDR1 and CDR2 (germline): LNHDA, SQIVND (reference sequence). This CDR3 reads CAIPGSRVGELFF. DNA for the CDR3: TGTGCCATACCGGGTTCCAGGGTTGGGGAGCTGTTTTTT.

Concerning this clone: The same CDR3 is also encoded by other DNA sequences in this sample. The chain links TRBV27 to TRBJ2-7, with 13 nucleotides matching TRBD2. Germline trimming cut 3 bases from V and 2 bases from J; bases unmatched to any gene: 1. Germline CDR1 is MNHEY and CDR2 is SMNVEV (reference sequence). This CDR3 spans 15 amino acids. The DNA for the CDR3 is TGTGCCAGCAGTTTGGGGACTAGCGGGGCCTACGAGCAGTACTTC. It codes for CASSLGTSGAYEQYF.

This chain connects TRBV19 to TRBJ2-6, with 9 bases lining up with TRBD1. The V segment lost 1 base and the J segment 2 bases; nucleotides outside the gene matches: 3. Germline V gene data show CDR1 as LNHDA and CDR2 as SQIVND (reference sequence). The CDR3 sequence is 17 residues long. CDR3 amino acids: CASSIGQGVTGANVLTF. CDR3 bases: TGTGCCAGTAGTATAGGACAGGGGGTCACTGGGGCCAACGTCCTGACTTTC.

CDR3 region: CAWSAGQTATNEKLFF. The CDR3 DNA reads as TGTGCCTGGAGTGCGGGACAAACCGCAACTAATGAAAAACTGTTTTTT. The chain uses TRBV30 and TRBJ1-4, with TRBD1 as a possible D gene (6 bases). CDR1 GTSNPN and CDR2 SVGIG come from the germline V gene (reference sequence). The CDR3 extends over 16 amino acids. V dropped 1 base and J dropped 0 bases, with 12 bases sitting between them.